Presented here are 25 T cell receptor beta chains from one specimen sequenced in a study of blood T cell repertoires in COVID-19. Sequencing was performed with immunoSEQ multiplex PCR; in TCRdb, only in-frame clones are kept and a portion is missing. The sample shows 150,000 to 180,000 clones, approximately 85% of them seen only once. The sample comprised peripheral blood. All receptors come from a man aged 55-75 years with COVID-19, enrolled during active disease.

The chain recombines TRBV7-3 with TRBJ1-5, with TRBD1 matching 9 bases. CDR3 length: 13 amino acids. CDR1 and CDR2 (germline): SGHTA, FQGTGA. With 5 bases clipped from V and 7 bases from J, the junction kept 3 bases outside the gene matches. CDR3 loop: CASSTDRGQPQHF. CDR3 DNA sequence: TGTGCCAGCAGCACAGACAGGGGGCAGCCCCAGCATTTT.

This clone was observed a few times. The chain links TRBV6-6 to TRBJ1-1, with unresolved D. Trimming left V 2 bases short and J 5 bases short, with 12 bases between. The CDR3 spans 14 residues. Germline CDR1 reads MNHNY; CDR2 reads SVGAGI (reference sequence). CDR3 DNA: TGTGCCAGCAGTTACCAAACAGCGGGGACTGAAGCTTTCTTT. Translation: CASSYQTAGTEAFF.

The chain recombines TRBV30 with TRBJ1-1; 7 nucleotides line up with TRBD1. Germline CDR1 and CDR2: GTSNPN and SVGIG (reference sequence). The length of the CDR3 is 14 residues. With V trimmed by 2 bases and J by 0 bases, 3 bases remained unmatched. CDR3 coding DNA: TGTGCCTGGAGTCCCGGGACAGTGAACACTGAAGCTTTCTTT. This translates into CAWSPGTVNTEAFF.

As to this clone: Other DNA sequences within the sample encode an identical CDR3. V is TRBV27 and J is TRBJ1-1; 7 nucleotides align to TRBD1. V was clipped by 8 bases and J by 2 bases; unmatched bases: 5. Germline V gives CDR1 MNHEY, CDR2 SMNVEV (reference sequence). The CDR3 runs to 13 residues. In DNA, the CDR3 is TGTGCCAGCGGAGGACAGGTCAACACTGAAGCTTTCTTT. As protein: CASGGQVNTEAFF.

J is TRBJ1-5 and V is TRBV6-5; 7 bases are a match to TRBD1. Per germline, CDR1 MNHEY and CDR2 SVGAGI. V lost 5 bases and J lost 4; bases outside the gene matches: 8. The CDR3 length is 15 residues. The CDR3 DNA reads TGTGCCAGCAGTCCCAGGGGGGATGGGAATCAGCCCCAGCATTTT. The encoded protein is CASSPRGDGNQPQHF.

The CDR3 DNA is TGTGCCAGCAGTGACCGGGACAGGGGGTACAATGAGCAGTTCTTC. Encoded protein: CASSDRDRGYNEQFF. The rearrangement uses TRBV6-2 or TRBV6-3 and TRBJ2-1, with TRBD1 identical over 11 bases. After removal of 5 bases from V and 4 bases from J, the junction contained 4 bases not matched to a gene. Germline V lookup: CDR1 MNHEY, CDR2 SVGEGT. The CDR3 runs to 15 residues.

J is TRBJ2-2 and V is TRBV14, with D possibly matching TRBD2 (7 bases). The germline gives CDR1 SGHDN, CDR2 FVKESK. Trimming removed 3 bases from V and 5 bases from J, with 16 bases in between. The CDR3 covers 16 residues. The CDR3 coding sequence is TGTGCCAGCAGCCAGTTTGGGGGGGCCCGGACCGGGGAGCTGTTTTTT. The encoded protein is CASSQFGGARTGELFF. Variable domain in full (rest from reference TRBV14 and TRBJ2-2): EAGVTQFPSHSVIEKGQTVTLRCDPISGHDNLYWYRRVMGKEIKFLLHFVKESKQDESGMPNNRFLAERTGGTYSTLKVQPAELEDSGVYFCASSQFGGARTGELFFGEGSRLTVL.

The chain combines TRBV18 with TRBJ2-7, with 8 bases matching TRBD2. The CDR3 is 15 amino acids. J was trimmed by 3 bases and V by 3 bases; bases with no gene match: 7. Germline V gene lookup returns CDR1 KGHSH and CDR2 LQKENI. The CDR3 spells CASSPPTSAHYEQYF. The DNA of the CDR3 is TGTGCCAGCTCACCCCCGACTAGCGCTCACTACGAGCAGTACTTC.

The gene calls are TRBV19 and TRBJ2-2, with a tentative D call TRBD2 (7 bases). Germline V CDR1 and CDR2: LNHDA, SQIVND (reference sequence). V lost 6 bases and J 4 bases, leaving 15 bases between the germline ends. The CDR3 has 15 amino acids. The DNA of the CDR3 is TGTGCCAGTAGGGGAGGGGGGCTGAGCACCGGGGAGCTGTTTTTT. It encodes CASRGGGLSTGELFF. The whole variable domain, remainder taken from reference TRBV19 and TRBJ2-2, is DGGITQSPKYLFRKEGQNVTLSCEQNLNHDAMYWYRQDPGQGLRLIYYSQIVNDFQKGDIAEGYSVSREKKESFPLTVTSAQKNPTAFYLCASRGGGLSTGELFFGEGSRLTVL.

The chain carries TRBV29-1 and TRBJ2-1; possibly TRBD2 for D (5 bases). V lost 4 bases and J 6 bases, leaving 16 bases between the germline ends. Germline loops: CDR1 SQVTM, CDR2 ANQGSEA. This CDR3 is built from 14 residues. Written as DNA, the CDR3 is TGCAGCGTTGTCCCGGGAACAGTCCCCAATGAGCAGTTCTTC. It yields the protein CSVVPGTVPNEQFF.

This chain uses TRBV6-5 with TRBJ2-5; tentatively, D is TRBD1 (6 bases). Trimming cost V 2 bases and J 1 base, with 11 bases left between them. The CDR3 covers 15 residues. Germline V gives CDR1 MNHEY, CDR2 SVGAGI. The CDR3 loop reads CASSYATGSQETQYF. CDR3 sequence (DNA): TGTGCCAGCAGTTACGCCACAGGGAGCCAAGAGACCCAGTACTTC.

This chain uses TRBV18 with TRBJ1-3, with TRBD1 identical over 11 bases. The CDR3 length is 16 residues. Trimming cost V 3 bases and J 2 bases; bases outside gene matches: 3. Germline CDR1 reads KGHSH; CDR2 reads LQKENI. DNA for the CDR3: TGTGCCAGCTCACCTGGACAGGGGGCGACTGGAAACACCATATATTTT. Translating gives CASSPGQGATGNTIYF.

This rearrangement joins TRBV29-1 to TRBJ2-2; D may be TRBD1 (6 bases). From germline, CDR1 is SQVTM and CDR2 ANQGSEA. V shed 3 bases and J shed 4 bases, with 9 bases lying between them. This CDR3 is 13 amino acids long. In nucleotides, the CDR3 is TGCAGCGTTGATACAGGGATCACCGGGGAGCTGTTTTTT. Its protein is CSVDTGITGELFF.

The V call is TRBV6-2 or TRBV6-3, the J call TRBJ1-5; D ambiguous. CDR3 length equals 16 residues. Germline CDR1 reads MNHEY; CDR2 reads SVGEGT. Deletions cut 0 bases from V and 2 bases from J, with 11 bases between. The chain's CDR3 is CASSYSRRAGNQPQHF. CDR3 coding DNA: TGTGCCAGCAGTTACTCTAGGAGGGCGGGCAATCAGCCCCAGCATTTT.

Turning to this clone: Other DNA sequences from this sample encode an identical CDR3 as well. The CDR3 DNA sequence: TGTGCCACCAGTGATTCCGGGACAGGCAATGAAAAACTGTTTTTT. It specifies CATSDSGTGNEKLFF. The chain has TRBV24-1 and TRBJ1-4; 8 nucleotides align to TRBD1. The CDR3 has 15 residues. With V trimmed by 2 bases and J by 5 bases, 3 bases remained unmatched. Germline CDR1 reads KGHDR; CDR2 reads SFDVKD.

The chain combines TRBV6-5 with TRBJ1-5; TRBD1 matches at 8 bases. The ends lost 8 bases at V and 5 bases at J; junction bases unmatched: 5. Per germline, CDR1 MNHEY and CDR2 SVGAGI. The CDR3 has 13 residues. The CDR3 nucleotides read TGTGCCAGCGTTACGACAGGGGATCAGCCCCAGCATTTT. It yields the protein CASVTTGDQPQHF.

The chain employs TRBV19 and TRBJ1-6; D is unclear. This CDR3 spans 15 amino acids. The germline V gene has CDR1 LNHDA and CDR2 SQIVND (reference sequence). Trimming shortened V by 7 bases and J by 0 bases, and 10 bases separated the two germline ends. The CDR3 here is CASTTSRSYNSPLHF. DNA of the CDR3: TGTGCCAGTACCACAAGTCGCTCCTATAATTCACCCCTCCACTTT.

J is TRBJ2-1 and V is TRBV11-2; 8 bases are shared with TRBD2. The CDR3 runs 17 residues. The junction had 16 bases not matched to a gene; V was cut back by 4 bases and J by 8 bases. CDR1 and CDR2 (germline): SGHAT, FQNNGV. In DNA form, the CDR3 reads TGTGCCAGCAGCTCTCCCGGCCGGGGACTAGGTAACGATGAGCAGTTCTTC. The encoded protein is CASSSPGRGLGNDEQFF.

The rearrangement uses TRBV6-5 and TRBJ2-1, with D maybe TRBD2 (5 bases). This CDR3 has 13 amino acids. Germline V gives CDR1 MNHEY, CDR2 SVGAGI. The V gene lost 8 bases and the J gene lost 5 bases, with 13 bases spanning the gap. The CDR3 DNA reads TGTGCCAGCCTCAGCGGAGCCAACAATGAGCAGTTCTTC. It specifies CASLSGANNEQFF.

With respect to this clone: The sample contains more than one DNA sequence encoding this CDR3. The chain couples TRBV2 to TRBJ1-2, with 7 bases aligning to TRBD1. The CDR3 sequence is 14 residues long. Germline V gene sequence: CDR1 SNHLY, CDR2 FYNNEI. The V gene end was trimmed by 4 bases and the J gene end by 1 base; junction bases not matched to a gene: 3. CDR3 loop: CASSVGQDNYGYTF. DNA for the CDR3: TGTGCCAGCAGTGTTGGACAGGATAACTATGGCTACACCTTC.

This clone has just a few counts. This chain joins TRBV11-2 and TRBJ1-5; 7 bases align to TRBD1. This CDR3 spans 17 amino acids. V lost 4 bases, J lost 7 bases, and 16 bases stayed unmatched. CDR1 and CDR2 from the germline V gene are SGHAT and FQNNGV. CDR3 protein: CASSSKNPGQLKQPQHF. The CDR3 DNA follows: TGTGCCAGCAGCTCAAAAAACCCGGGACAGCTAAAACAGCCCCAGCATTTT.

This rearrangement joins TRBV11-3 to TRBJ2-7, with 11 bases lining up with TRBD1. The CDR3 consists of 16 residues. Germline V gene sequence: CDR1 SGHNT, CDR2 YENEEA. V gave up 6 bases and J gave up 5 bases; unmatched junction bases: 12. The CDR3 sequence is CASRPPGGTGGNEQYF. The CDR3, as DNA: TGTGCCAGCAGACCTCCCGGGGGGACAGGGGGTAACGAGCAGTACTTC.

The chain recombines TRBV11-1 with TRBJ2-5; 10 bases align to TRBD2. Per the germline V gene, CDR1 is SGHAT and CDR2 is FQDESV (reference sequence). V was pared by 6 bases and J by 5 bases, with 12 bases of the junction left unmatched. The CDR3 covers 16 residues. CDR3 bases: TGTGCCAGCAGTTCGACAGCGGGGGGGCCGGTGGAGACCCAGTACTTC. Amino acids: CASSSTAGGPVETQYF.

The chain recombines TRBV5-1 with TRBJ2-5; TRBD1 is a possible D gene (5 bases). The V end lost 1 base, the J end lost 5 bases, and 6 bases lay between the germline ends. This CDR3 contains 12 residues. Germline V gene lookup returns CDR1 SGHRS and CDR2 YFSETQ. DNA of the CDR3: TGCGCCAGCAGCTTGCCAGGGGAGACCCAGTACTTC. Protein: CASSLPGETQYF.

The CDR3 is CASTMGLPPETQYF. In DNA, the CDR3 is TGTGCCAGCACCATGGGACTGCCTCCGGAGACCCAGTACTTC. The V and J genes are TRBV2 and TRBJ2-5; weak D call: TRBD2 (6 bases). V gave up 7 bases and J gave up 5 bases, with 17 bases separating them. This CDR3 spans 14 amino acids. Germline assignment: CDR1 SNHLY and CDR2 FYNNEI.